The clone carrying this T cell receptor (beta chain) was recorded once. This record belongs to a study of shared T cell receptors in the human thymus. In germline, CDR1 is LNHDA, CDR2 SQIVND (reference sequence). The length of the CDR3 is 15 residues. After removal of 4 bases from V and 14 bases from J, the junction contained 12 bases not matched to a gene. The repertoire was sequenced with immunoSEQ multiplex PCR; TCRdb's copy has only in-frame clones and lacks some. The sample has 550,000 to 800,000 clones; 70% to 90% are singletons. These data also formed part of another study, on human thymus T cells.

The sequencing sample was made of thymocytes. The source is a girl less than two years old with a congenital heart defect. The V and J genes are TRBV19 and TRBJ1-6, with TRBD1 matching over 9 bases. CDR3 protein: CASSTPGTGLISLHF. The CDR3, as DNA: TGTGCCAGTAGTACCCCGGGGACAGGGTTAATATCCCTCCACTTT.